This T cell receptor beta chain was obtained from a study of blood T cells in healthy people across ages. Study outcomes and limitations: Observed TCR beta diversity showed a strong correlation with the percentage of naive T cells as measured by flow cytometry. Per million T cells, the diversity of TCR beta decreased roughly linearly as age advanced.

As for this clonotype: The antigen is unknown.

A second PCR, run for about 7 to 11 cycles, used a sample-barcoded 5' primer plus a J-beta primer mix. Every molecule of cDNA carried a tag from a template-switch adaptor with 12 random nucleotides. One entry per CDR3 protein results from TCRdb running MiXCR on the 5' RACE reads. Of 2 million or so distinct CDR3 sequences detected, 40% to 55% appear once; the ten largest clones hold 2% to 2.5%. V was trimmed by 4 bases and J by 5 bases, leaving 11 bases between them. Germline V gene lookup returns CDR1 MNHEY and CDR2 SVGEGT. This CDR3 is 13 amino acids long. Around 9.5 milliliters of peripheral blood were drawn from each donor.

The TCR comes from a woman aged 40 to 55 in good health. Specimen: blood. The chain recombines TRBV6-2 or TRBV6-3 with TRBJ1-1; D may be TRBD1 (6 bases). For the CDR3, the DNA is TGTGCCAGCAGTTCCTGGACAGTTACTGAAGCTTTCTTT. Protein sequence: CASSSWTVTEAFF.